Following are 11 T cell receptor beta chains from one sample sequenced in a study of blood T cell repertoires in COVID-19. Repertoires were generated with immunoSEQ multiplex PCR, while TCRdb's copy carries only in-frame clones and drops some. The sample yields around 300,000 clones, around 87% seen once. Sequenced sample: PBMCs or T cells enriched from blood (not recorded which). These receptors were taken from a woman younger than 45 who had recovered from COVID-19.

The chain employs TRBV30 and TRBJ1-2; weak D call: TRBD1 (6 bases). This CDR3 region has 16 residues. In germline, CDR1 is GTSNPN, CDR2 SVGIG (reference sequence). Trimming pared 2 bases from V and 5 bases from J, leaving 21 bases between. The CDR3 region is CAWSPRSGRGRYGYTF. CDR3 bases: TGTGCCTGGAGTCCCCGTTCGGGCAGGGGACGGTATGGCTACACCTTC.

The rearrangement joins TRBV29-1 to TRBJ1-1, with D unresolved. Germline CDR1 SQVTM, CDR2 ANQGSEA. V lost 4 bases to trimming and J lost 4 bases, with 7 bases between them. This CDR3 comprises 11 residues. The CDR3 sequence: CSVASGTEAFF. CDR3 bases: TGCAGCGTTGCGTCCGGCACTGAAGCTTTCTTT. Full variable domain (remainder filled in from reference TRBV29-1 and TRBJ1-1): SAVISQKPSRDICQRGTSLTIQCQVDSQVTMMFWYRQQPGQSLTLIATANQGSEATYESGFVIDKFPISRPNLTFSTLTVSNMSPEDSSIYLCSVASGTEAFFGQGTRLTVV.

The V and J genes are TRBV4-2 and TRBJ2-7; TRBD1 matches 8 bases. V was pared by 2 bases and J by 0 bases, with 12 bases of the junction left unmatched. CDR3 length: 18 residues. Germline V lookup: CDR1 LGHNA, CDR2 YNFKEQ. CDR3 sequence (DNA): TGTGCCAGCAGCCAACTAGGTCCCGGACAGGGCTACTCCTACGAGCAGTACTTC. This sequence encodes CASSQLGPGQGYSYEQYF.

This chain joins TRBV18 and TRBJ2-7; unclear D gene. V dropped 3 bases and J dropped 3 bases, with 12 bases sitting between them. Germline CDR1 reads KGHSH; CDR2 reads LQKENI. The CDR3 sequence is 14 residues long. In nucleotides, the CDR3 is TGTGCCAGCTCACCCGGATCCGGCGGCTACGAGCAGTACTTC. It codes for CASSPGSGGYEQYF.

The rearrangement joins TRBV5-1 to TRBJ1-5; D is possibly TRBD1 (6 bases). The CDR3 covers 14 residues. Germline CDR1 is SGHRS and CDR2 is YFSETQ. V lost 4 bases, J lost 4 bases, and 12 bases lay in between. The CDR3 nucleotides read TGCGCCAGCAGCGTAAGCACAGGGAATCAGCCCCAGCATTTT. Translation gives CASSVSTGNQPQHF. Full variable domain (rest looked up from reference TRBV5-1 and TRBJ1-5): KAGVTQTPRYLIKTRGQQVTLSCSPISGHRSVSWYQQTPGQGLQFLFEYFSETQRNKGNFPGRFSGRQFSNSRSEMNVSTLELGDSALYLCASSVSTGNQPQHFGDGTRLSIL.

In nucleotides, the CDR3 is TGTGCCAGCAGCTTAACGGCTAGCGGGGGCGGCCGGCTTGGGGCCCAGTACTTC. Translated: CASSLTASGGGRLGAQYF. The V and J genes are TRBV7-6 and TRBJ2-5; 10 bases align to TRBD2. Trimming took 2 bases from V and 9 from J; bases not matched to a gene: 18. The length of the CDR3 is 18 residues. In germline, CDR1 is SGHVS, CDR2 FNYEAQ.

This chain uses TRBV7-8 with TRBJ1-6; no reliable D call. The CDR3 has 19 amino acids. In germline, CDR1 is SGHVS, CDR2 FQNEAQ. Trimming shortened V by 1 base and J by 0 bases, and 16 bases separated the two germline ends. The CDR3 loop is CASSLVPREGGSYNSPLHF. CDR3 nucleotides: TGTGCCAGCAGCTTAGTGCCCCGAGAGGGAGGCTCCTATAATTCACCCCTCCACTTT.

The V call is TRBV6-5, the J call TRBJ1-6; 9 bases are shared with TRBD1. Trimming at V came to 1 base and at J to 9 bases, leaving 4 bases not matched to a gene. Germline values: CDR1 MNHEY, CDR2 SVGAGI. The CDR3 is made up of 15 amino acids. CDR3 coding DNA: TGTGCCAGCAGTTACTGGACAGGGGACGGTTCACCCCTCCACTTT. It yields the protein CASSYWTGDGSPLHF.

V and J are TRBV5-1 and TRBJ2-1; the match to TRBD1 covers 9 bases. J lost 7 bases, V lost 3 bases, and 11 bases had no gene match. Per the germline V gene, CDR1 is SGHRS and CDR2 is YFSETQ. This CDR3 has 16 amino acids. Written as DNA, the CDR3 is TGCGCCAGCAGCTGGGGGGACAGGGAAATCGGGAATGAGCAGTTCTTC. Protein product: CASSWGDREIGNEQFF.

In the case of this clone: One end of the junction fails to match germline, which may point to a read error. V usage is TRBV4-1 and J usage is TRBJ1-2, with 8 bases matching TRBD1. The CDR3 contains 15 residues. From germline, CDR1 is MGHRA and CDR2 YSYEKL. CDR3 region: CASSQEHRGRNGYTF. CDR3 DNA sequence: TGCGCCAGCAGTCAAGAACACAGGGGGAGGAATGGCTACACCTTC.

The chain has TRBV9 and TRBJ1-2, with a possible D match to TRBD1 (6 bases). Germline lookup yields CDR1 SGDLS and CDR2 YYNGEE. This CDR3 has 14 residues. V was pared by 2 bases and J by 0 bases, with 8 bases between. CDR3 DNA: TGTGCCAGCAGCGTTACAGGGCCTAACTATGGCTACACCTTC. Protein product: CASSVTGPNYGYTF. The full variable domain, its missing parts supplied by reference TRBV9 and TRBJ1-2, is DSGVTQTPKHLITATGQRVTLRCSPRSGDLSVYWYQQSLDQGLQFLIQYYNGEERAKGNILERFSAQQFPDLHSELNLSSLELGDSALYFCASSVTGPNYGYTFGSGTRLTVV.